This is a list of T cell receptor beta chains from one sample in a study of a mutant IDH1 vaccine in newly diagnosed glioma. This table comes from immunoSEQ multiplex PCR, and its TCRdb copy is limited to in-frame clones, with some not included. Of roughly 56,000 clones detected, roughly 72% appear once; the ten largest clones hold around 4.9%. The antigens these receptors bind are not known. The sample consisted of PBMCs, taken from a glioma patient whose treatment included an IDH1 peptide vaccine. The receptors were sampled from a woman aged 40 to 50 with glioma. Some clones in this sample may be carry-over from other donors' samples. Both conserved end residues are part of each CDR3. A D gene is named only where the DNA matches it firmly. Not every row has a clone size; where given, it reads once, few, many or a size class.

len,abundance,d_gene,v_gene,j_gene,CDR3nt,CDR3aa
15,NA,NA,TRBV6-5,TRBJ2-1,TGTGCCAGCAGTTACTCCAGGGACTCCTACAATGAGCAGTTCTTC,CASSYSRDSYNEQFF
18,NA,NA,TRBV10-1,TRBJ1-4,TGCGCCAGCAGTGAGCCCTACCCTTCGACTAGGGGATCCGAAAAACTGTTTTTT,CASSEPYPSTRGSEKLFF
13,NA,NA,TRBV4-2,TRBJ1-5,TGTGCCAGCAGCCAAGCATCCAATCAGCCCCAGCATTTT,CASSQASNQPQHF
17,few,TRBD1,TRBV30,TRBJ1-5,TGTGCCTGGAGTGTACTCCCGACAGGGGTTGGTAATCAGCCCCAGCATTTT,CAWSVLPTGVGNQPQHF
15,NA,NA,TRBV7-2,TRBJ2-5,TGTGCCAGCAGCTTAGATAACCGGCGGGTGGAGACCCAGTACTTC,CASSLDNRRVETQYF
13,NA,NA,TRBV19,TRBJ1-1,TGTGCCAGTACCTTCACCCCGGGCACTGAAGCTTTCTTT,CASTFTPGTEAFF
15,NA,NA,TRBV15,TRBJ1-4,TGTGCCACCAGCAGAGATAATCACCGGATTGAAAAACTGTTTTTT,CATSRDNHRIEKLFF
16,NA,TRBD1,TRBV30,TRBJ1-6,TGTGCCTGGAGTAAAGGGGGACAGCAAGGCGGTTCACCCCTCCACTTT,CAWSKGGQQGGSPLHF
14,few,NA,TRBV29-1,TRBJ1-1,TGCAGCTACTCAAGGGGCCTTATAGGCACTGAAGCTTTCTTT,CSYSRGLIGTEAFF
13,NA,NA,TRBV25-1,TRBJ1-5,TGTGCCAGCAGTGAGGAGGGGATTCAGCCCCAGCATTTT,CASSEEGIQPQHF
15,NA,NA,TRBV7-2,TRBJ2-6,TGTGCCAGCAGCTTAGCTACAGGGGGGGCCAACGTCCTGACTTTC,CASSLATGGANVLTF
14,NA,TRBD2,TRBV7-2,TRBJ2-5,TGTGCCAGCAGCGCGGGACTAGCAGAAGAGACCCAGTACTTC,CASSAGLAEETQYF
12,NA,NA,TRBV5-6,TRBJ2-3,TGTGCCAGCAGCTACGCTACAGATACGCAGTATTTT,CASSYATDTQYF
17,once,NA,TRBV27,TRBJ2-5,TGTGCCAGCAGTTTCCTTAGCCCCGGGGTAGGAGAAGAGACCCAGTACTTC,CASSFLSPGVGEETQYF
14,NA,NA,TRBV25-1,TRBJ2-3,TGTGCCAGCAGTGACAGGGGACGTCCAGATACGCAGTATTTT,CASSDRGRPDTQYF
15,NA,NA,TRBV7-9,TRBJ1-4,TGTGCCAGCAGCTTCGCTGGGTCAGACAATGAAAAACTGTTTTTT,CASSFAGSDNEKLFF
18,NA,NA,TRBV4-3,TRBJ2-5,TGCGCCAGCAGCCAAGATAGCTTGGGGGCTACGATGGGTGAGACCCAGTACTTC,CASSQDSLGATMGETQYF
12,NA,TRBD1,TRBV2,TRBJ1-2,TGTGCCATCGACAGGGGGATCTATGGCTACACCTTC,CAIDRGIYGYTF
14,NA,NA,TRBV9,TRBJ1-1,TGTGCCAGCAGCGTAGGAGGGGTCCACACTGAAGCTTTCTTT,CASSVGGVHTEAFF
15,NA,TRBD1,TRBV6-5,TRBJ2-1,TGTGCCAGCAGTCCCGAGGGACAGCCCTACAATGAGCAGTTCTTC,CASSPEGQPYNEQFF
18,NA,TRBD2,TRBV14,TRBJ2-2,TGTGCCAGCAGCCAGGAACAGCGGACTAGCGGGGGGACCGGGGAGCTGTTTTTT,CASSQEQRTSGGTGELFF
14,NA,NA,TRBV6-5,TRBJ1-6,TGTGCCAGCAGAGCGACGGGGGGAAATTCACCCCTCCACTTT,CASRATGGNSPLHF
13,once,NA,TRBV19,TRBJ1-1,TGTGCCAGTAGCTGGGGCGGTCACACTGAAGCTTTCTTT,CASSWGGHTEAFF
9,NA,NA,TRBV2,TRBJ2-3,TGTGCCAGCCAAAACGCGCAGTATTTT,CASQNAQYF
13,few,NA,TRBV30,TRBJ2-2,TGTGCCTGGAGTGGGCAGTCCACCGGGGAGCTGTTTTTT,CAWSGQSTGELFF
16,NA,TRBD2,TRBV6-6,TRBJ2-1,TGTGCCAGCAGTTACTCGAAGCGGGGTAGCTACAATGAGCAGTTCTTC,CASSYSKRGSYNEQFF
16,NA,NA,TRBV21-1,TRBJ1-5,TGTGCCAGCAGCAACGATGAGTACCTTAGCAATCAGCCCCAGCATTTT,CASSNDEYLSNQPQHF
15,NA,NA,TRBV5-1,TRBJ2-3,TGCGCCAGCAGCTTGGCCGGGACCTACCTTGATACGCAGTATTTT,CASSLAGTYLDTQYF
14,NA,TRBD2,TRBV27,TRBJ2-7,TGTGCCAGCAGTTCAACTAGCGGGGGAAGGGAGCAGTACTTC,CASSSTSGGREQYF
19,NA,TRBD1,TRBV2,TRBJ1-5,TGTGCCAGCAGTGAGTCCGGGACAGGGGTCTCGAGGAGCAATCAGCCCCAGCATTTT,CASSESGTGVSRSNQPQHF
15,NA,TRBD1,TRBV4-3,TRBJ2-7,TGCGCCAGCAGCCAAGATGGAGGGACAGGCAACGAGCAGTACTTC,CASSQDGGTGNEQYF
14,NA,NA,TRBV4-2,TRBJ1-2,TGTGCCAGCAGCCAAGATTTTGGGGGCTATGGCTACACCTTC,CASSQDFGGYGYTF